The next 26 T cell receptor beta chains were all read from a single sample in a study of T cell responses to AZD1222 COVID-19 vaccine. Clones were read by immunoSEQ multiplex PCR, and TCRdb kept only the in-frame ones, dropping some. The sample comprises 150,000 to 200,000 clones, more than 90% of which are singletons, and 3.5% to 4% rests with the top ten. This sample comprised peripheral blood, obtained 28 days after the second dose of the MenACWY control vaccine. All receptors come from an adult who received the MenACWY meningococcal vaccine as a control.

The count of this clone is one. This sequence joins TRBV7-9 and TRBJ2-1; D is uncertain. The V end was cut by 5 bases, the J end by 0 bases, with 11 bases between. CDR3 length equals 15 residues. CDR1 SEHNR and CDR2 FQNEAQ come from the germline V gene (reference sequence). CDR3 in amino acids: CASSLPSGSYNEQFF. CDR3 in DNA: TGTGCCAGCAGCCTCCCTTCGGGCTCCTACAATGAGCAGTTCTTC.

The chain employs TRBV10-3 and TRBJ2-7, with D possibly TRBD1 on 5 matching bases. CDR3 length: 13 residues. Trimming took off 3 bases at V and 6 bases at J, with 12 bases between the two ends. Germline V lookup: CDR1 ENHRY, CDR2 SYGVKD. The CDR3 spells CAISDWQGTEQYF. CDR3 nucleotide sequence: TGTGCCATCAGTGACTGGCAGGGTACCGAGCAGTACTTC.

The chain employs TRBV11-2 and TRBJ2-7; D gene unclear. V dropped 1 base and J dropped 4 bases, with 5 bases sitting between them. CDR3 length: 12 amino acids. CDR1 is SGHAT and CDR2 is FQNNGV in the germline V gene. CDR3 region: CASSLARYEQYF. The DNA of the CDR3 is TGTGCCAGCAGCTTAGCCAGATACGAGCAGTACTTC. Full variable domain (remainder filled in from reference TRBV11-2 and TRBJ2-7): EAGVAQSPRYKIIEKRQSVAFWCNPISGHATLYWYQQILGQGPKLLIQFQNNGVVDDSQLPKDRFSAERLKGVDSTLKIQPAKLEDSAVYLCASSLARYEQYFGPGTRLTVT.

The V call is TRBV11-3, the J call TRBJ2-3, with D possibly TRBD1 on 6 matching bases. Germline V CDR1 and CDR2: SGHNT, YENEEA. The germline V and J ends were trimmed by 5 bases and 2 bases, with 14 bases remaining between them. The length of the CDR3 is 15 residues. CDR3 loop: CASSLRTASTDTQYF. CDR3 nucleotides: TGTGCCAGCAGCCTTCGGACAGCTTCCACAGATACGCAGTATTTT.

The chain carries TRBV28 and TRBJ1-2; no clear D gene. The CDR3 contains 10 residues. V lost 7 bases and J 7 bases, leaving 7 bases between the germline ends. Germline CDR1 is MDHEN and CDR2 is SYDVKM. The CDR3 nucleotides read TGTGCCAGCATGGGCTCTGGCTACACCTTC. Amino acid sequence: CASMGSGYTF.

This clone occurred a few times. The gene calls are TRBV14 and TRBJ2-7, with D maybe TRBD1 (5 bases). Trimming cost V 5 bases and J 2 bases, with 10 bases left between them. Looked up from germline, CDR1 is SGHDN and CDR2 is FVKESK. The CDR3 runs to 13 residues. The CDR3 loop is CASSLQAPYEQYF. The CDR3 region has the DNA TGTGCCAGCAGCTTACAGGCCCCCTACGAGCAGTACTTC.

The chain is built from TRBV19 and TRBJ1-1, with D perhaps TRBD1 (5 bases). The CDR3 length is 13 residues. The ends were cut back, 3 bases at V and 7 bases at J, with 12 bases in the middle. Germline CDR1 and CDR2: LNHDA and SQIVND (reference sequence). The CDR3 coding sequence is TGTGCCAGTAGTATCCTCCGGGGCAGTGAAGCTTTCTTT. This gives the protein CASSILRGSEAFF.

V is TRBV2 and J is TRBJ2-3; no definite D call. CDR1 is SNHLY and CDR2 is FYNNEI in the germline V gene. V dropped 7 bases and J dropped 8 bases, with 19 bases sitting between them. This CDR3 has 14 residues. CDR3 residues: CASIRGEASGTQYF. The DNA for the CDR3 is TGTGCCAGCATCCGAGGAGAGGCATCGGGTACGCAGTATTTT. Using reference TRBV2 and TRBJ2-3 for the parts outside the CDR3, the full variable domain is EPEVTQTPSHQVTQMGQEVILRCVPISNHLYFYWYRQILGQKVEFLVSFYNNEISEKSEIFDDQFSVERPDGSNFTLKIRSTKLEDSAMYFCASIRGEASGTQYFGPGTRLTVL.

The CDR3, as DNA: TGTGCCAGCGTAGCGTTCACTGAAGCTTTCTTT. It encodes CASVAFTEAFF. The chain joins TRBV2 to TRBJ1-1, with D unclear. This CDR3 region has 11 residues. Per germline, CDR1 SNHLY and CDR2 FYNNEI. V was clipped by 8 bases and J by 4 bases, with 8 bases between them.

This clone has just a few counts. The gene calls are TRBV2 and TRBJ1-2; D gene uncertain. Per germline, CDR1 SNHLY and CDR2 FYNNEI. This CDR3 spans 14 amino acids. Trimming shortened V by 2 bases and J by 0 bases, and 7 bases separated the two germline ends. The CDR3: CASSERAANYGYTF. CDR3 nucleotides: TGTGCCAGCAGTGAAAGGGCAGCTAACTATGGCTACACCTTC.

The chain has TRBV7-8 and TRBJ1-4; D not resolved. This CDR3 comprises 16 residues. From germline, CDR1 is SGHVS and CDR2 FQNEAQ. The V gene lost 5 bases and the J gene lost 10 bases, with 23 bases spanning the gap. The CDR3 coding sequence is TGTGCCAGCAGCCCCCGCCGGACGGATAATGAGGGAAAACTGTTTTTT. Translation: CASSPRRTDNEGKLFF.

V usage is TRBV6-5 and J usage is TRBJ1-1; D gene ambiguous. Between the trimmed V and J ends, which lost 8 bases and 1 base, there was a span of 8 bases. This CDR3 is built from 12 residues. CDR1 MNHEY and CDR2 SVGAGI come from the germline V gene. CDR3 DNA sequence: TGTGCCAGCTTTTACAGGAACACTGAAGCTTTCTTT. Translating gives CASFYRNTEAFF.

As concerns this clone: This specimen includes other DNA sequences encoding the same CDR3. V and J are TRBV6-2 or TRBV6-3 and TRBJ1-2; D possibly corresponds to TRBD1 (5 bases). Germline CDR1 and CDR2: MNHEY and SVGEGT. The CDR3 consists of 12 residues. The V end was cut by 6 bases, the J end by 4 bases, with 9 bases between. CDR3 loop: CASSLDSYGYTF. In DNA, the CDR3 is TGTGCCAGCAGCCTAGACAGCTATGGCTACACCTTC.

V is TRBV6-5 and J is TRBJ2-1, with 7 positions matching TRBD2. The CDR3 sequence is 15 residues long. Germline V lookup: CDR1 MNHEY, CDR2 SVGAGI. With V trimmed by 10 bases and J by 3 bases, 12 bases remained unmatched. The CDR3 DNA sequence: TGTGCCATCACAAGCCGAGCGGGAAGCTACAATGAGCAGTTCTTC. Amino acid sequence: CAITSRAGSYNEQFF.

This chain joins TRBV30 and TRBJ2-2; 9 nucleotides line up with TRBD2. This CDR3 is built from 15 residues. Germline V lookup: CDR1 GTSNPN, CDR2 SVGIG (reference sequence). J lost 7 bases, V lost 2 bases, and 8 bases had no gene match. The CDR3, as DNA: TGTGCCTGGAGTTGGACTAGCGTATCGGACGGGGAGCTGTTTTTT. It encodes CAWSWTSVSDGELFF.

The chain links TRBV24-1 to TRBJ2-2; D perhaps matches TRBD1 (6 bases). The germline V gene has CDR1 KGHDR and CDR2 SFDVKD. This CDR3 contains 13 residues. V lost 6 bases, J lost 6 bases, and 10 bases lay in between. In nucleotides, the CDR3 is TGTGCCACCAGTAGGGGGATCGCCGGGGAGCTGTTTTTT. Translated: CATSRGIAGELFF.

The chain recombines TRBV12-5 with TRBJ1-5; maybe TRBD1 (5 bases). The germline V gene encodes CDR1 LGHNT and CDR2 FRNRAP. The length of the CDR3 is 14 residues. Trimming cost V 5 bases and J 0 bases, with 8 bases left between them. CDR3 loop: CASGLGPSNQPQHF. DNA for the CDR3: TGTGCTAGTGGTCTGGGGCCTAGCAATCAGCCCCAGCATTTT.

The rearrangement uses TRBV5-5 and TRBJ2-7; D may match TRBD1 or TRBD2 (5 bases each). Deletions cut 2 bases from V and 2 bases from J, with 8 bases between. Germline lookup yields CDR1 SGHKS and CDR2 YYEKEE (reference sequence). CDR3 length equals 13 residues. For the CDR3, the DNA is TGTGCCAGCAGCTTTAGGGGACCCTACGAGCAGTACTTC. Translation: CASSFRGPYEQYF.

This chain connects TRBV12-3 or TRBV12-4 to TRBJ1-1; 8 bases align to TRBD1. After removal of 5 bases from V and 11 bases from J, the junction contained 10 bases not matched to a gene. CDR3 length: 13 residues. CDR3 residues: CASSPSRGTGAFF. CDR3 DNA sequence: TGTGCCAGCAGTCCCTCAAGAGGGACAGGTGCTTTCTTT.

This clone occurred once. CDR3 in amino acids: CASGDRAHEKLFF. In DNA, the CDR3 is TGTGCCAGCGGCGACAGGGCCCATGAAAAACTGTTTTTT. The rearrangement uses TRBV2 and TRBJ1-4; 7 bases map to TRBD1. CDR1 is SNHLY and CDR2 is FYNNEI in the germline V gene. The CDR3 has 13 amino acids. The V gene end was trimmed by 8 bases and the J gene end by 6 bases; junction bases not matched to a gene: 6.

J is TRBJ2-3 and V is TRBV30; 8 bases map to TRBD2. With 1 base clipped from V and 6 bases from J, the junction kept 9 bases outside the gene matches. Germline CDR1 GTSNPN, CDR2 SVGIG (reference sequence). This CDR3 spans 15 amino acids. CDR3 residues: CAWSAQRGRSDTQYF. The CDR3 region has the DNA TGTGCCTGGAGTGCCCAGCGCGGGAGGTCCGATACGCAGTATTTT. Full variable domain (remainder filled in from reference TRBV30 and TRBJ2-3): SQTIHQWPATLVQPVGSPLSLECTVEGTSNPNLYWYRQAAGRGLQLLFYSVGIGQISSEVPQNLSASRPQDRQFILSSKKLLLSDSGFYLCAWSAQRGRSDTQYFGPGTRLTVL.

The chain recombines TRBV27 with TRBJ1-2; 8 bases fit TRBD1. The CDR3 sequence is 14 residues long. With 3 bases clipped from V and 6 bases from J, the junction kept 6 bases outside the gene matches. Looked up from germline, CDR1 is MNHEY and CDR2 is SMNVEV (reference sequence). CDR3 loop: CASSFSGGENGYTF. The CDR3 DNA sequence: TGTGCCAGCAGTTTCTCAGGGGGCGAGAATGGCTACACCTTC.

The chain has TRBV3-1 (or the pseudogene TRBV3-2) and TRBJ2-3; 9 positions match TRBD1. Germline V lookup: CDR1 LGHDT, CDR2 YNNKEL (reference sequence). The V gene end was trimmed by 3 bases and the J gene end by 0 bases; junction bases not matched to a gene: 13. CDR3 length equals 19 residues. The CDR3 here is CASSHLGQGRAPSTDTQYF. The CDR3 coding sequence is TGTGCCAGCAGCCATCTAGGACAGGGGAGGGCCCCTAGCACAGATACGCAGTATTTT.

This chain links TRBV7-9 with TRBJ1-3; unclear D gene. Germline V lookup: CDR1 SEHNR, CDR2 FQNEAQ (reference sequence). CDR3 size: 14 residues. V was pared by 3 bases and J by 4 bases, with 10 bases between. The CDR3 loop is CASSFWGDGNTIYF. CDR3 nucleotide sequence: TGTGCCAGCAGCTTCTGGGGAGACGGAAACACCATATATTTT.

The chain joins TRBV10-3 to TRBJ2-3; 8 bases agree with TRBD1. V was clipped by 6 bases and J by 2 bases; unmatched bases: 10. CDR1 is ENHRY, CDR2 SYGVKD, per germline. CDR3 length equals 16 residues. The CDR3 DNA follows: TGTGCCATCAGAGACGAGACAGGGGCTATCACAGATACGCAGTATTTT. Its protein is CAIRDETGAITDTQYF.

The J gene is TRBJ2-1, the V gene TRBV5-1; no firm D call. Trimming pared 4 bases from V and 9 bases from J, leaving 20 bases between. The CDR3 extends over 15 amino acids. Germline V CDR1 and CDR2: SGHRS, YFSETQ. The CDR3 here is CASSRGVASEGEQFF. The CDR3 DNA sequence: TGCGCCAGCAGCCGTGGAGTGGCTTCTGAAGGTGAGCAGTTCTTC.